This T cell receptor (beta chain) was found in a study of spatial heterogeneity in lung cancer. This clonotype was counted many times. Antigen unknown. Study-wide results and limits: Tumor mutation count correlated with how many alpha and beta TCRs expanded intratumorally.

Documented time point: sample taken at primary tumor resection. The CDR3 contains 13 residues. The germline CDR1 and CDR2 sequences are SGDLS and YYNGEE. V was cut by 0 bases and J by 9 bases, with 11 bases left in between. The study tagged each TCR cDNA molecule with a unique molecular identifier. TCRdb called the 5' RACE reads again in MiXCR, with one record for every CDR3 protein. The sample holds roughly 13,000 distinct CDR3 sequences, about 4% seen once. The chain links TRBV9 to TRBJ2-3; D gene unclear. The TCR sequence derives from a male donor with early-stage non-small cell lung cancer. Source: lung tumor tissue, taken at surgery. The CDR3 loop is CASSVGGIGTQYF. CDR3 coding DNA: TGTGCCAGCAGCGTAGGGGGAATTGGAACGCAGTATTTT.